A selection of T cell receptor beta chains follows, all from one sample in a study of blood T cells in healthy people across ages. TCRdb reanalysed the 5' RACE reads using MiXCR and keeps one entry per CDR3 protein. The repertoire holds about 970,000 distinct CDR3 sequences, with 51% as singletons. The sequenced sample consisted of blood. These receptors all come from a woman aged 55-69 years in good health. Both conserved end residues are part of each CDR3. Each record gives: J gene, D gene, V gene, CDR3 protein. A D gene is named only where the DNA matches it firmly.

TRBJ2-3 - TRBV6-5 CASSYPGNTQYF
TRBJ2-6 - TRBV6-6 CASSLPGNSGANVLTF
TRBJ2-5 TRBD1 TRBV12-3/TRBV12-4 CASSLLWGTGDRETQYF
TRBJ1-1 - TRBV3-1 CASSLSSPPVEAFF
TRBJ2-1 TRBD2 TRBV3-1 CASSQDGSSGREQFF
TRBJ2-7 - TRBV7-2 CASSSRGDTPYEQYF
TRBJ2-5 - TRBV10-2 CASSFGARETQYF
TRBJ2-1 - TRBV2 CASNPTTGNNEQFF
TRBJ1-2 - TRBV11-2 CASSLDMGSYYGYTF
TRBJ2-1 TRBD2 TRBV20-1 CSALRGAGGGEQFF
TRBJ2-5 - TRBV6-5 CASSSPLGIETRYF
TRBJ2-7 TRBD1 TRBV20-1 CSARDLRGHEQYF
TRBJ1-1 - TRBV29-1 CSVVRAEAFF
TRBJ2-1 TRBD2 TRBV7-2 CASVIAGDPGHNEQFF
TRBJ2-2 - TRBV7-2 CASSLQGRRTPGELFF
TRBJ2-4 - TRBV6-2/TRBV6-3 CASRHHLLDIQYF
TRBJ2-1 - TRBV25-1 CASRPRVGNSYNEQFF
TRBJ2-7 TRBD2 TRBV7-9 CASSSTSGNVYEQYF
TRBJ2-1 TRBD2 TRBV7-9 CASIRGGTVVNEQFF
TRBJ2-3 - TRBV24-1 CATSGPRTASRVDTQYF
TRBJ2-5 - TRBV15 CATSSYTGHQYF
TRBJ2-3 - TRBV28 CASGLRGVADTQYF
TRBJ2-7 - TRBV4-2 CAPTRAGFEQYF
TRBJ2-7 - TRBV20-1 CSARPGTIYEQYF
TRBJ2-1 - TRBV24-1 CATSDPRNRQFF
- - TRBV6-6 CASSDSGPETQYF
TRBJ2-1 - TRBV3-1 CASSQPSSNEQFF
TRBJ2-7 TRBD1 TRBV25-1 CASSDRRDRVHEQYF
TRBJ1-1 - TRBV20-1 CSATEGTTEAFF
TRBJ2-7 TRBD2 TRBV11-2 CASSRLAGGSYVEQYF
TRBJ2-7 - TRBV5-1 CASSLEGSTYEQYF
TRBJ1-2 TRBD1 TRBV4-1 CASSQGQGFYTF
TRBJ2-7 - TRBV29-1 CSVEGGYYEQYF
TRBJ1-1 - TRBV30 CAWSATRGDEAFF
TRBJ2-7 - TRBV15 CATSRASGIGYEQYF
TRBJ2-5 - TRBV9 CASSASYQTGQYF
TRBJ2-1 TRBD1 TRBV12-3/TRBV12-4 CASSLPGTGGRYNEQFF
TRBJ2-7 - TRBV13 CASSLGKVAAGPSYEQYF
TRBJ1-5 - TRBV28 CSSRLDRQQPQHF
TRBJ2-1 TRBD2 TRBV20-1 CSARVAGTSGRNGQFF
TRBJ2-1 - TRBV28 CASSLSALGTLEQFF
TRBJ1-4 TRBD1 TRBV4-3 CASSHGWGQGNEKLFF
TRBJ2-5 TRBD2 TRBV11-2 CASSLGAGTSGMETQYF
TRBJ1-2 - TRBV5-8 CASSLRGTGYGYTF
- - TRBV7-9 CASSLERGSREQYF
TRBJ2-5 TRBD1 TRBV6-5 CASSRGTAYQETQYF
TRBJ1-6 TRBD1 TRBV7-2 CASTGTGGSPLHF
TRBJ2-3 TRBD1 TRBV12-3/TRBV12-4 CASSLRDRGTDTEYF
TRBJ1-4 - TRBV29-1 CSAVEGATNEKLFF
TRBJ1-1 - TRBV7-2 CASSFSGPEAFF
TRBJ2-1 - TRBV5-6 CASSLLGNNEQFF
TRBJ2-5 TRBD1 TRBV28 CASSYTGGAMWETQYF
TRBJ2-3 TRBD2 TRBV29-1 CSTERGAGEWGDTQYF
TRBJ2-7 - TRBV5-5 CASSLGFSGYEQYF
- TRBD2 TRBV4-1 CASSPGLAGLETQYF